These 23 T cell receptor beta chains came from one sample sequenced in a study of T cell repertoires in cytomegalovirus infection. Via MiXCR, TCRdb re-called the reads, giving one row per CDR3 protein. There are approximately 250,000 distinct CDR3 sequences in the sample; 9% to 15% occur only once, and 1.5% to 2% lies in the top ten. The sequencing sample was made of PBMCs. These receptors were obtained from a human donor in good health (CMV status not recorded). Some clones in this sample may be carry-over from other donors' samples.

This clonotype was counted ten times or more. CDR3: CASSDSGQRSGANVLTF. DNA of the CDR3: TGTGCCAGCAGTGATTCGGGACAGAGGTCTGGGGCCAACGTCCTGACTTTC. This chain joins TRBV25-1 and TRBJ2-6; 7 nucleotides align to TRBD1. After removal of 3 bases from V and 1 base from J, the junction contained 6 bases not matched to a gene. Germline V gene data show CDR1 as MGHDK and CDR2 as SYGVNS. The CDR3 has 17 residues.

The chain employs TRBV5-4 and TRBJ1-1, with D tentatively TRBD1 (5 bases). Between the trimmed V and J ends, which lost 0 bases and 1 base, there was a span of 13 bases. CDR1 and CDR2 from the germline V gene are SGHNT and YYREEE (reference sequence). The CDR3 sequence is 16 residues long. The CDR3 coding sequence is TGTGCCAGCAGCTTGGAGAAGGGGAAGACGAACACTGAAGCTTTCTTT. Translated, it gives CASSLEKGKTNTEAFF. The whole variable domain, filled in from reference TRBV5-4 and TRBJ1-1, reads ETGVTQSPTHLIKTRGQQVTLRCSSQSGHNTVSWYQQALGQGPQFIFQYYREEENGRGNFPPRFSGLQFPNYSSELNVNALELDDSALYLCASSLEKGKTNTEAFFGQGTRLTVV.

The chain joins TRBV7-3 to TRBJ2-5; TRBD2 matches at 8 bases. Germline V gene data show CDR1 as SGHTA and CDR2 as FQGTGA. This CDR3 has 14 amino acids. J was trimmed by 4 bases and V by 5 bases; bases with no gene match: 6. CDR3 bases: TGTGCCAGCAGCCCGGGGGGACTAGGAGAGACCCAGTACTTC. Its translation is CASSPGGLGETQYF.

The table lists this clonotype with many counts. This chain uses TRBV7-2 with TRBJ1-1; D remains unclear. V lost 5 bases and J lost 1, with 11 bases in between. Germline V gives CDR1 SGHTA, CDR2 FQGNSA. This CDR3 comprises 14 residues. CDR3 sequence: CASSPVSPNTEAFF. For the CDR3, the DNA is TGTGCCAGCAGCCCTGTTTCTCCGAACACTGAAGCTTTCTTT.

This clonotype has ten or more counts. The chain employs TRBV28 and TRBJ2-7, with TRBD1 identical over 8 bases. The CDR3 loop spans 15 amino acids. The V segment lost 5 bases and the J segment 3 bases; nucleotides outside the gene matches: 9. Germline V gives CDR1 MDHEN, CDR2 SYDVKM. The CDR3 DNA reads TGTGCCAGCAGTCCTACCACAGGGGGGTACTACGAGCAGTACTTC. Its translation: CASSPTTGGYYEQYF.

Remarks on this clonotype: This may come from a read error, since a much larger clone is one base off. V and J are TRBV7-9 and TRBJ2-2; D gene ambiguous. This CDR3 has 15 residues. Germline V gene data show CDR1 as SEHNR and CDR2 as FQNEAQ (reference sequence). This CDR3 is CASNLVSPPTGELFF. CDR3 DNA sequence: TGTGCCAGCAACTTAGTTTCTCCCCCCACCGGGGAGCTGTTTTTT.

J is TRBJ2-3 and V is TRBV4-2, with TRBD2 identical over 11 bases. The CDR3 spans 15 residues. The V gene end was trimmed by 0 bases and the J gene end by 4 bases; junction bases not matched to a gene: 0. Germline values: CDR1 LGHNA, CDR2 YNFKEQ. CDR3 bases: TGTGCCAGCAGCCAAGATAGCGGGAGGGCAGATACGCAGTATTTT. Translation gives CASSQDSGRADTQYF.

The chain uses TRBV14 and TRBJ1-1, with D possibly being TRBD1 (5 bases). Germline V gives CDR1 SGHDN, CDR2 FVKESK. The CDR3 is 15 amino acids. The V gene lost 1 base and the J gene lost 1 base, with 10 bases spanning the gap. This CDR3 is CASSQVRGWNTEAFF. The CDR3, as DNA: TGTGCCAGCAGCCAAGTAAGGGGATGGAACACTGAAGCTTTCTTT.

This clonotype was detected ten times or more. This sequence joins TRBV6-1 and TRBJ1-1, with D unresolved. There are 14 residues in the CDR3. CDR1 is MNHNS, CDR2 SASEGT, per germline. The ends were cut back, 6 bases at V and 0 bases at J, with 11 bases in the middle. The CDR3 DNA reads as TGTGCCAGCAGATTCGACGTGATGAACACTGAAGCTTTCTTT. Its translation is CASRFDVMNTEAFF.

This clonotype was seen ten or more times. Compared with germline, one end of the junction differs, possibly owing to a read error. CDR3 DNA: TGTGCCAACAGCCCCGTTAACTTGGGGATGGGGCTACGGAATGAGCAGTTCTTC. Its protein is CANSPVNLGMGLRNEQFF. V usage is TRBV7-8 and J usage is TRBJ2-1; possible D gene TRBD1, 5 bases. This CDR3 is 18 amino acids long. CDR1 is SGHVS and CDR2 is FQNEAQ in the germline V gene.

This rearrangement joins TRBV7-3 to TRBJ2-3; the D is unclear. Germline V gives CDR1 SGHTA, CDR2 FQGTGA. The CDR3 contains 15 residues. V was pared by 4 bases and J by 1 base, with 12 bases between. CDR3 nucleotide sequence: TGTGCCAGCAGCTCCGTGGCTAGGCGCACAGATACGCAGTATTTT. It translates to CASSSVARRTDTQYF.

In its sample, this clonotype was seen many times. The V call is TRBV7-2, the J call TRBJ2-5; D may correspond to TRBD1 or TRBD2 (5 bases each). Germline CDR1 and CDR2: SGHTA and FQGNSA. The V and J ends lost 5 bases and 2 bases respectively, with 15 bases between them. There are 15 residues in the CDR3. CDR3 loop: CASSPQTGAQETQYF. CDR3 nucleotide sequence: TGTGCCAGCAGCCCCCAGACCGGGGCTCAAGAGACCCAGTACTTC.

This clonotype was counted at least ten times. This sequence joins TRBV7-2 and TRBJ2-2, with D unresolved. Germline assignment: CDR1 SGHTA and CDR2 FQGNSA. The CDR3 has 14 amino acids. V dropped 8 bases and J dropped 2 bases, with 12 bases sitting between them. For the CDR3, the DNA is TGTGCCAGCTCTGGGGTGATCAACACCGGGGAGCTGTTTTTT. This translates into CASSGVINTGELFF.

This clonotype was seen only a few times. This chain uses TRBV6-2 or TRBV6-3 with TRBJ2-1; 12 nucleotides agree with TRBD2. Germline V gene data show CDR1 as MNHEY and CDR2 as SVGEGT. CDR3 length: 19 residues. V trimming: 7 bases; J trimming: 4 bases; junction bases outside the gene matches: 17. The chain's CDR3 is CASTLRGLAGGRSYNEQFF. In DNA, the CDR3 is TGTGCCAGCACCCTCAGGGGCCTAGCGGGAGGGCGAAGTTACAATGAGCAGTTCTTC.

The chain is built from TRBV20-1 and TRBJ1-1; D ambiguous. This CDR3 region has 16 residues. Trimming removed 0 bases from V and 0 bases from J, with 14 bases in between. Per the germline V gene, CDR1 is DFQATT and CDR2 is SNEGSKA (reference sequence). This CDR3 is CSARDSGVLMNTEAFF. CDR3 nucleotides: TGCAGTGCTAGAGATTCCGGGGTGCTCATGAACACTGAAGCTTTCTTT.

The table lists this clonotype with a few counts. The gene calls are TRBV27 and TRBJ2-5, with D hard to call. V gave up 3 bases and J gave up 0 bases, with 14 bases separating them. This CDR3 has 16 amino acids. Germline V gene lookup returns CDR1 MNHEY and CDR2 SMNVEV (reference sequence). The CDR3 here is CASSLIPPRYQETQYF. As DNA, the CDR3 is TGTGCCAGCAGTTTGATTCCCCCGCGGTACCAAGAGACCCAGTACTTC.

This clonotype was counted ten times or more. This chain's CDR3 is CASTFGDSPLHF. The CDR3 bases are TGTGCCAGCACCTTCGGGGATTCACCCCTCCACTTT. The V and J genes are TRBV7-9 and TRBJ1-6, with no clear D. The V and J ends lost 7 bases and 8 bases respectively, with 9 bases between them. There are 12 residues in the CDR3. The V gene's germline CDR1 is SEHNR and CDR2 FQNEAQ (reference sequence).

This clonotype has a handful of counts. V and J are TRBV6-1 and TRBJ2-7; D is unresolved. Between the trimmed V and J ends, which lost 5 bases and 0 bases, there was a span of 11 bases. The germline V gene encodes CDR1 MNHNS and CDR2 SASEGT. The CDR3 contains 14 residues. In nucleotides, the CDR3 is TGTGCCAGCAGTTCAACAGTAACCTCCTACGAGCAGTACTTC. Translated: CASSSTVTSYEQYF.

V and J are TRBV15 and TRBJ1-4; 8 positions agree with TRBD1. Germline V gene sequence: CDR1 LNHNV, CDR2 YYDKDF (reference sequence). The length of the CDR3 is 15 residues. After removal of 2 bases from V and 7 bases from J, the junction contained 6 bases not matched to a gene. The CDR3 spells CATSRPGGASEKLFF. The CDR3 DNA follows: TGTGCCACCAGCAGACCAGGGGGCGCGAGTGAAAAACTGTTTTTT. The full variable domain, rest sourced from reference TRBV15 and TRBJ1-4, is DAMVIQNPRYQVTQFGKPVTLSCSQTLNHNVMYWYQQKSSQAPKLLFHYYDKDFNNEADTPDNFQSRRPNTSFCFLDIRSPGLGDTAMYLCATSRPGGASEKLFFGSGTQLSVL.

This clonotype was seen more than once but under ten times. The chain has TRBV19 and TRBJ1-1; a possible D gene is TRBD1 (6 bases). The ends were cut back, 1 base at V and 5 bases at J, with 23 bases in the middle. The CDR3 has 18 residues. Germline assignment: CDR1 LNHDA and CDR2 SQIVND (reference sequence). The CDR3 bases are TGTGCCAGTAGTATAGTGGGGGCCGGGACACTTGAACGGACTGAAGCTTTCTTT. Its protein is CASSIVGAGTLERTEAFF.

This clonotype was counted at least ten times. The CDR3 reads CASSYSVGAARSLHF. The CDR3, as DNA: TGTGCCAGCAGTTACTCGGTGGGGGCCGCCCGGTCCCTCCACTTT. The V call is TRBV6-5, the J call TRBJ1-6, with D tentatively TRBD1 (6 bases). This CDR3 is 15 amino acids long. Germline V gives CDR1 MNHEY, CDR2 SVGAGI. Trimming left V 0 bases short and J 14 bases short, with 17 bases between.

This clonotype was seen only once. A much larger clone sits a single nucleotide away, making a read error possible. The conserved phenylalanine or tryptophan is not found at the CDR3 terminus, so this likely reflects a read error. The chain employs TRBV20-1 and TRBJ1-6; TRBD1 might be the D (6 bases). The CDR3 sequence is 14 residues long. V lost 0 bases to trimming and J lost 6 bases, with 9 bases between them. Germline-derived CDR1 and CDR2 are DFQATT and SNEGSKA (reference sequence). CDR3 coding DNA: TGCAGTGCTAGAGAGAGCAGGGGTAATTCACCCCTCCACTTG. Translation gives CSARESRGNSPLHL.

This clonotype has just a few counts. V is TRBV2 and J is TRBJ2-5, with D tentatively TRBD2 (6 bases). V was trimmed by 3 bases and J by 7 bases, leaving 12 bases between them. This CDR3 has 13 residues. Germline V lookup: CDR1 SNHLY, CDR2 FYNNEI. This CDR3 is CASSDGTLGTQYF. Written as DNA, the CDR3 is TGTGCCAGCAGTGACGGGACTCTGGGGACCCAGTACTTC. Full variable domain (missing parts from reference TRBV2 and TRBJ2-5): EPEVTQTPSHQVTQMGQEVILRCVPISNHLYFYWYRQILGQKVEFLVSFYNNEISEKSEIFDDQFSVERPDGSNFTLKIRSTKLEDSAMYFCASSDGTLGTQYFGPGTRLLVL.